This TCR beta chain was sequenced for a study of response to subunit inactivated influenza vaccine listed by TCRdb under 2018. Concerning the study at large: The study used deep quantitative T cell receptor repertoire profiling to track responses to a trivalent subunit inactivated influenza vaccine. What the study reported, not specific to this receptor: It was suggested by the authors that each seasonal influenza vaccination may recruit only a limited number of new T cells.

About this clonotype: Its antigen target is currently unknown. Base qualities are not recorded, but no much larger clone differs from it by a single base.

The label giving this sample's time point can be read as: around 42 days after influenza vaccine administration. Per the germline V gene, SGHRS is the CDR1 and YFSETQ is the CDR2. The CDR3 holds 13 amino acids from the cysteine to the phenylalanine. The sequence is cut down to CDR3 DNA, 39 bases in frame from base 1. Trimming takes 5 bases from V and 6 bases from J, and the germline ends sit 15 bases apart. Library preparation employed RT-PCR. The listed sequencing device is Illumina HiSeq 2500. In TCRdb, the public reads were trimmed at Q25 with fastp and aligned with MiXCR, with productive beta chains retained. Rows with one shared CDR3 protein collapse into an entry with the most common genes and DNA. The sample data list over 400,000 distinct CDR3 sequences, and 10% to 11% of these were observed just once. Of the sample, roughly 12% is held by the ten largest clones.

Rearrangement joined TRBV5-1 to TRBJ2-7, with no D gene named confidently. This TCR came from a man aged 50 to 59 who received an inactivated influenza vaccine. Donor details come from another sample of the same person, matched by shared clones. The sample consisted of PBMCs from blood, taken 45 days after vaccination. The CDR3 reads CASRETWVSEQYF. The sequenced DNA: TGCGCCAGCAGAGAGACTTGGGTATCCGAGCAGTACTTC.